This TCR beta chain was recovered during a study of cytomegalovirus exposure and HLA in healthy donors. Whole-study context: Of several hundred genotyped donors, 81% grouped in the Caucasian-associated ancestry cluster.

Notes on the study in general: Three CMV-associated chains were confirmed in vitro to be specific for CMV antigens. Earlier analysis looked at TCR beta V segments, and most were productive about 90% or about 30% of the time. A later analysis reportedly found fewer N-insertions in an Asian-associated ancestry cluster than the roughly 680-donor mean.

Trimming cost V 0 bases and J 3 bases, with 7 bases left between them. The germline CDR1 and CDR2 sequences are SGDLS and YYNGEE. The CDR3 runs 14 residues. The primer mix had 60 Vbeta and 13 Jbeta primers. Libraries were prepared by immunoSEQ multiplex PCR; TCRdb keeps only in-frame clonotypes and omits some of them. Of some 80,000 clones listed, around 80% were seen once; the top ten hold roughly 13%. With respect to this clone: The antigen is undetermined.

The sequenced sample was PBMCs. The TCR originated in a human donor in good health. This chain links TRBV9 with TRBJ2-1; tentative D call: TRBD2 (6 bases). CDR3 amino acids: CASSVGGLYNEQFF. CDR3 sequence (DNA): TGTGCCAGCAGCGTAGGGGGACTCTACAATGAGCAGTTCTTC.